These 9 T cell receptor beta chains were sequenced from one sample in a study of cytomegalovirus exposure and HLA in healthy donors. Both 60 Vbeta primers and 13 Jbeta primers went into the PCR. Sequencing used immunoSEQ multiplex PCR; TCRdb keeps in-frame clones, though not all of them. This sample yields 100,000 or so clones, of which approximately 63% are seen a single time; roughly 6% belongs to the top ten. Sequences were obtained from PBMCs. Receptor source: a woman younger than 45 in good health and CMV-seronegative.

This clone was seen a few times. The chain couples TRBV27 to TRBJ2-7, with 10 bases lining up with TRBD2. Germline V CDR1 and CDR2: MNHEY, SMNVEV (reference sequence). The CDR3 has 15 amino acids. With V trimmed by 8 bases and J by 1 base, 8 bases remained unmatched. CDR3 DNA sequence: TGTGCCAGCTTTCCTGGACTAGCGGATTCCTACGAGCAGTACTTC. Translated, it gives CASFPGLADSYEQYF.

Written as DNA, the CDR3 is TGTGCCAGCAGTGAGGTACAGGGCAGCTCCTACGAGCAGTACTTC. Amino acids: CASSEVQGSSYEQYF. The chain recombines TRBV6-1 with TRBJ2-7; D is possibly TRBD1 (6 bases). Germline V gene data show CDR1 as MNHNS and CDR2 as SASEGT. The CDR3 has 15 residues. V was trimmed by 3 bases and J by 0 bases, leaving 12 bases between them.

The CDR3 sequence: CASSERGHVRPYGYTF. The CDR3 DNA reads as TGTGCCAGCTCTGAACGGGGTCATGTCCGCCCGTATGGCTACACCTTC. The chain joins TRBV5-4 to TRBJ1-2; the D is unclear. The CDR3 contains 16 residues. V lost 7 bases, J lost 5 bases, and 24 bases lay in between. Germline V gene lookup returns CDR1 SGHNT and CDR2 YYREEE (reference sequence).

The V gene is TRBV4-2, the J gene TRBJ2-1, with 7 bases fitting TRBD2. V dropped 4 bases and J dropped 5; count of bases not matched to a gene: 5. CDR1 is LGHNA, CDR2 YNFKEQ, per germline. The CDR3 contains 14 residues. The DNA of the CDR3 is TGTGCCAGCAGCCCGGGACTATCCCACAATGAGCAGTTCTTC. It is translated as CASSPGLSHNEQFF.

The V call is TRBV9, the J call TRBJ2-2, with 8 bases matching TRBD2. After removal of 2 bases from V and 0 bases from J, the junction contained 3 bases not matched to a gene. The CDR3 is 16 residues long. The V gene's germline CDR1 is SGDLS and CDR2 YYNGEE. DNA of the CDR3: TGTGCCAGCAGCGTCGGGGGGGCCACGAACACCGGGGAGCTGTTTTTT. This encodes CASSVGGATNTGELFF.

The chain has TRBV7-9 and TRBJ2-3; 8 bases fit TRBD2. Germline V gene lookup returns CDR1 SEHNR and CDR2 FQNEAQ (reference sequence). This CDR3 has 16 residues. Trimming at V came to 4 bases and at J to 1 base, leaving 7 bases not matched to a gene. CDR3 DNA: TGTGCCAGCAGCTCCCAGCCGGGACTAGGCACAGATACGCAGTATTTT. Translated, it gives CASSSQPGLGTDTQYF.

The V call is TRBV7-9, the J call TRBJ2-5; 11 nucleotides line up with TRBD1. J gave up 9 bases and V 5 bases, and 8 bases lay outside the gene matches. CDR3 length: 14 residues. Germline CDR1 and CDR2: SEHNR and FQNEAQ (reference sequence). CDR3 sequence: CASSTGTGGEAQYF. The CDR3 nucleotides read TGTGCCAGCAGCACCGGGACAGGGGGGGAGGCCCAGTACTTC.

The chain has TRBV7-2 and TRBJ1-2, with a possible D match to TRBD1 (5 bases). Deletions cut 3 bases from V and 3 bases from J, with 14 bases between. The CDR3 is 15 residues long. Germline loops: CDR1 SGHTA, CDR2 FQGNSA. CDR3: CASSFSPGGDYGYTF. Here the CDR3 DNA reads TGTGCCAGCAGCTTTTCTCCCGGAGGGGACTATGGCTACACCTTC.

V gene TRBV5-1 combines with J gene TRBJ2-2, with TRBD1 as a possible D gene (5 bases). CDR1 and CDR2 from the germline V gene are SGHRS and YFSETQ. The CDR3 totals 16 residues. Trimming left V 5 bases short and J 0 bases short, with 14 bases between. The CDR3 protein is CASRDNRQANTGELFF. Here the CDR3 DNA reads TGCGCCAGCAGGGACAACCGGCAGGCGAACACCGGGGAGCTGTTTTTT.